This T cell receptor beta chain was documented in a study of OX40 agonist ivuxolimab in advanced cancers. Here immunoSEQ multiplex PCR was the method, and the copy in TCRdb shows in-frame clones only, minus some. The table shows 65,000 to 80,000 clones, with 93% occurring only once. The CDR3 is made up of 16 amino acids. Germline V gene sequence: CDR1 SGHRS, CDR2 YFSETQ. J gave up 2 bases and V 2 bases, and 3 bases lay outside the gene matches. The rearrangement joins TRBV5-1 to TRBJ2-3; 12 positions match TRBD2. Sequencing used CD4+ or CD8+ T cells sorted from blood, obtained in a trial of the OX40 agonist ivuxolimab. The sequence derives from an adult with an advanced solid tumor such as melanoma, head and neck, liver or kidney cancer. In nucleotides, the CDR3 is TGCGCCAGCAGCTTCGGGACTAGCGGGTTCACAGATACGCAGTATTTT. As protein: CASSFGTSGFTDTQYF. The variable domain in full, completed from reference TRBV5-1 and TRBJ2-3, reads KAGVTQTPRYLIKTRGQQVTLSCSPISGHRSVSWYQQTPGQGLQFLFEYFSETQRNKGNFPGRFSGRQFSNSRSEMNVSTLELGDSALYLCASSFGTSGFTDTQYFGPGTRLTVL.